The clone carrying this T cell receptor (beta chain) was counted a few times. As yet, its antigen is unknown. Together with a sample-barcoded 5' primer, a J-beta primer mix was included in a second PCR lasting roughly 6 to 12 cycles. TCRdb analysed the 5' RACE reads with MiXCR anew, one entry per CDR3 protein. There are under 2 million distinct CDR3 sequences in the sample; roughly a third occur only once, and over 9% lies in the top ten. These data originate in a study of blood T cells in healthy people across ages. Study-level results: Naive CD4+ cells and diversity were both higher in long-lived donors than in aged donors. Roughly linearly, TCR beta diversity per million T cells fell as age increased. With donor CMV status unknown, expanded clonotype changes were possibly confounded. Leaving the PBMCs unsorted stopped any conclusive comparison of naive versus antigen-experienced cells.

The source material was blood. This sequence originates from a woman aged 25 to 39 in good health.

CDR3 sequence reads: CASSPGTGSNGEKLFF. DNA of the CDR3: TGCGCCAGCAGCCCGGGGACAGGGTCAAATGGTGAAAAACTGTTTTTT. V usage is TRBV5-1 and J usage is TRBJ1-4; TRBD1 matches at 9 bases. Trimming at V came to 4 bases and at J to 7 bases, leaving 11 bases not matched to a gene. Germline CDR1 is SGHRS and CDR2 is YFSETQ. This CDR3 is 16 amino acids long.